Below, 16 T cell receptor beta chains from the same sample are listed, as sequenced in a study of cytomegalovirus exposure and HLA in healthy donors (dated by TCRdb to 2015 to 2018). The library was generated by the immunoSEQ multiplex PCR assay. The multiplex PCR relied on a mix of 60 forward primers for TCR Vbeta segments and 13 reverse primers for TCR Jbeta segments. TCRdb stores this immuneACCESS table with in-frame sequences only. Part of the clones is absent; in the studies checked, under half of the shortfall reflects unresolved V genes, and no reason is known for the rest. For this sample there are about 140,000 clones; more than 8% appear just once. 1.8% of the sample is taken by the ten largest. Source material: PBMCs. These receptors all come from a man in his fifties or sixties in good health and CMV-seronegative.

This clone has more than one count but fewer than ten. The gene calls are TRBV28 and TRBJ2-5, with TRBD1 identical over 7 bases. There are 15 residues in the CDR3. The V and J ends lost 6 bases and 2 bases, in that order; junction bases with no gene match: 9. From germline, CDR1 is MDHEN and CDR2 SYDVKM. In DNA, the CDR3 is TGTGCCAGCAGGATATCCGGGACAGAACAAGAGACCCAGTACTTC. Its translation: CASRISGTEQETQYF.

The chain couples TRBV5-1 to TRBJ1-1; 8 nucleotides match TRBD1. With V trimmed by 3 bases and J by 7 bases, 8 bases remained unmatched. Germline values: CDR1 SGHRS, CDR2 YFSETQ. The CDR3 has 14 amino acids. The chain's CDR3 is CASSSQGGAFEAFF. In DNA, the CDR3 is TGCGCCAGCAGCTCACAGGGGGGCGCTTTTGAAGCTTTCTTT.

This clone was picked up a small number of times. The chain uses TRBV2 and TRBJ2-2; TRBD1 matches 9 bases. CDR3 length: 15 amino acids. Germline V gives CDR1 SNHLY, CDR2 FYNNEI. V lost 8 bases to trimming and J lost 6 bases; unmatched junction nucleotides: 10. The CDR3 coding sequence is TGTGCCAGCCGTCCCGGGACAGGGACCCCCGGGGAGCTGTTTTTT. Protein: CASRPGTGTPGELFF.

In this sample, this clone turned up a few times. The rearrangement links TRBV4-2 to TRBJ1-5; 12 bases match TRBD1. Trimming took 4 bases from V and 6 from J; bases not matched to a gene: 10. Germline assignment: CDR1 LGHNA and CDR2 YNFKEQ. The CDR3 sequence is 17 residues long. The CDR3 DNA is TGTGCCAGCAGCCTTGGGGGGGACAGGGGGCACTCTCAGCCCCAGCATTTT. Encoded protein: CASSLGGDRGHSQPQHF.

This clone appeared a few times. The chain's CDR3 is CAWTWGQGPGYTF. CDR3 DNA: TGTGCCTGGACATGGGGGCAGGGGCCTGGCTACACCTTC. The V call is TRBV30, the J call TRBJ1-2, with TRBD1 as a possible D gene (6 bases). Germline V gene data show CDR1 as GTSNPN and CDR2 as SVGIG (reference sequence). V lost 4 bases and J lost 7, with 16 bases in between. The CDR3 contains 13 residues.

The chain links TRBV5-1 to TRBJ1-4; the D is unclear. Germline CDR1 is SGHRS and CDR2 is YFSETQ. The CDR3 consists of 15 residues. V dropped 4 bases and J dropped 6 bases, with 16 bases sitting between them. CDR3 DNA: TGCGCCAGCAGCCTGCCTCGGTACGGGGATGAAAAACTGTTTTTT. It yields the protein CASSLPRYGDEKLFF.

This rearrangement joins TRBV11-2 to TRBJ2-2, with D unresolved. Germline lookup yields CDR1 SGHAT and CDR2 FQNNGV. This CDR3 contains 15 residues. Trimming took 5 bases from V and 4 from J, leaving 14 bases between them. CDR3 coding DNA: TGTGCCAGCAGCCCCCCAGGAATCTTCACCGGGGAGCTGTTTTTT. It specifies CASSPPGIFTGELFF.

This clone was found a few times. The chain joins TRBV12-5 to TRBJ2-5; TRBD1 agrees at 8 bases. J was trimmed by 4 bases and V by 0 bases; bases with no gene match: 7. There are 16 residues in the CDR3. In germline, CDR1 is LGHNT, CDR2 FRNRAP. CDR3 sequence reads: CASGLVRTGPGETQYF. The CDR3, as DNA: TGTGCTAGTGGTTTGGTAAGGACAGGGCCTGGAGAGACCCAGTACTTC.

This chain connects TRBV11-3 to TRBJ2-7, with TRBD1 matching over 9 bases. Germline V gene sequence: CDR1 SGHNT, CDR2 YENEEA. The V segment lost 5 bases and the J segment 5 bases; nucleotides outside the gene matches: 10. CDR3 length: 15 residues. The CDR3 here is CASSLRGDRDHEQYF. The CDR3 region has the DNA TGTGCCAGCAGCCTCCGTGGGGACAGGGACCACGAGCAGTACTTC. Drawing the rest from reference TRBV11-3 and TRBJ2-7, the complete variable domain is EAGVVQSPRYKIIEKKQPVAFWCNPISGHNTLYWYLQNLGQGPELLIRYENEEAVDDSQLPKDRFSAERLKGVDSTLKIQPAELGDSAVYLCASSLRGDRDHEQYFGPGTRLTVT.

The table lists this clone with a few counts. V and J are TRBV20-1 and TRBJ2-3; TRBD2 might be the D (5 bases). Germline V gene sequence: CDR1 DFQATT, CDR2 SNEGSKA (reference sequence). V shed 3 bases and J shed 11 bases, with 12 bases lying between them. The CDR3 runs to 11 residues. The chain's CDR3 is CSARRVNLQYF. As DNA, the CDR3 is TGCAGTGCTAGGAGGGTCAACTTGCAGTATTTT.

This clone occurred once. In nucleotides, the CDR3 is TGTGCCAGCTCACCACGGACAGCTCGAGCGCGGGACACTGAAGCTTTCTTT. It yields the protein CASSPRTARARDTEAFF. This sequence joins TRBV18 and TRBJ1-1, with a weak D call TRBD1 (6 bases). This CDR3 is 17 amino acids long. Germline values: CDR1 KGHSH, CDR2 LQKENI. The V gene lost 1 base and the J gene lost 3 bases, with 18 bases spanning the gap.

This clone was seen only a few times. DNA for the CDR3: TGCGCCAGCAGCCAAGAGGGCACCTCTGGAAACACCATATATTTT. It yields the protein CASSQEGTSGNTIYF. The chain links TRBV4-1 to TRBJ1-3; D remains unclear. The CDR3 extends over 15 amino acids. Per the germline V gene, CDR1 is MGHRA and CDR2 is YSYEKL. The V end lost 0 bases, the J end lost 0 bases, and 6 bases lay between the germline ends.

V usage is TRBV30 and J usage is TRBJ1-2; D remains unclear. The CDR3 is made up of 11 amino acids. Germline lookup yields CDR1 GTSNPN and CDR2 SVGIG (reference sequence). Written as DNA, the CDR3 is TGTGCGAGAGGCCTCGACTATGGCTACACCTTC. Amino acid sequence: CARGLDYGYTF.

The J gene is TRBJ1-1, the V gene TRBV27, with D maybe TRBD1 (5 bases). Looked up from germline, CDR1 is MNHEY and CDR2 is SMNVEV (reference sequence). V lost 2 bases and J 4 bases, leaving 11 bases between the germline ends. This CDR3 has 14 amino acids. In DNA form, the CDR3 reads TGTGCCAGCAGTTTAGCGGGGGGGGGCACTGAAGCTTTCTTT. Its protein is CASSLAGGGTEAFF.

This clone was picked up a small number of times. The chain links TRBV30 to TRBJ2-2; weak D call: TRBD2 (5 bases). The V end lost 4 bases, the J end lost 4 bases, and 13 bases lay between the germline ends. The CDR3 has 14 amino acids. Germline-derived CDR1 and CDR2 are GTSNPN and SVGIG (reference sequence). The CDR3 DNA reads TGTGCCTGGATGACTTCGGGAATCACCGGGGAGCTGTTTTTT. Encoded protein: CAWMTSGITGELFF.

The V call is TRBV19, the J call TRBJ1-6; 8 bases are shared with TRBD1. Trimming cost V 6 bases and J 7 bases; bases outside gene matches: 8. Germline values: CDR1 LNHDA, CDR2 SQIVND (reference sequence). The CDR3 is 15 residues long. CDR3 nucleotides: TGTGCCAGTAGCACGGACAGGGACCTGAATTCACCCCTCCACTTT. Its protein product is CASSTDRDLNSPLHF.